This record concerns one TCR beta chain sequence. This clonotype was seen a few times. Per-nucleotide qualities are absent, and no much larger clonotype sits a single base away. Blood cells were gated as tetramer-binding CD4+ effector-memory gut-homing T cells: CD3+, CD45RA-, CD62L-, integrin beta7+, with lineage markers excluded. To study recall of gluten-specific T cells, treated celiac disease patients who were on a gluten-free diet went through a 14-day oral dietary gluten challenge. Sorting was done on an Aria II cell sorter as single cells, plus in bulk whenever tetramer-positive cells were relatively numerous. Peripheral blood mononuclear cells were isolated using Ficoll density gradient centrifugation and were cryopreserved prior to staining. Thawed cells were stained with a pool of PE-conjugated HLA-DQ:gluten tetramers presenting immunodominant gluten epitopes before sorting of tetramer-binding CD4+ T cells. After staining with HLA-DQ:gluten tetramers, blood samples were enriched using a tetramer-based method.

This record comes from a study of T cells during gluten challenge in celiac disease (dated by TCRdb to between 2016 and 2019). Some background on the complete study: Paired single-cell TCR sequencing was performed for more than 5 challenge participants showing a significant rise in HLA-DQ:gluten tetramer-binding T cells. During the challenge, blood was drawn at baseline, day 6 and day 14, while duodenal biopsies were taken at baseline and day 14. On the Illumina MiSeq, single-cell libraries were sequenced as paired-end 250 bp and bulk libraries as paired-end 300 bp.

Libraries were built with single-cell sequencing. Sequencing was performed on an Illumina MiSeq. Paired single-cell TCR-alpha and TCR-beta sequences were amplified by three nested PCRs with multiplexed primers covering all TRA and TRB V genes. The authors' analysis ran thus. Selected pRESTO steps were used for read preprocessing, and IMGT/HighV-QUEST was used to assign V, D, J genes and CDR3 junctions. Only valid singletons with no more than three chains, each backed by 100 or more reads, were kept as single cells. Clonotypes were defined by identical paired TCR-alpha/beta nucleotide sequences, and cross-patient sharing of only approximately 0.2% indicated negligible cross-contamination. In samples containing more than 20 cells, repertoire diversity was estimated using an undersampling-corrected Shannon index. TCRdb redid the processing of the public reads, applying fastp at Q25 and MiXCR, and retained in-frame beta chains. Every distinct CDR3 protein forms one entry, paired with its most common genes and DNA. Here the V and J calls rest on TCRdb's processing, not on the authors' analysis. The sample table lists roughly 640 distinct CDR3 sequences, over 40% of them with a count of one. The ten most abundant clones make up less than 35% of the sample.

There are 14 amino acids in the CDR3, from cysteine to phenylalanine inclusive. Only the CDR3 part of the read is kept: 42 bases, read in frame from the first base. The trim is 6 bases for V and 3 bases for J, with a gap of 15 bases between the germline ends. CDR1 and CDR2 (DFQATT, SNEGSKA) derive from the germline V gene (reference sequence). Broad study findings and their caveats: The circulating gluten-specific T cells hit their peak on day 6, and the day-6 repertoire seemed to be made up largely of expanded preexisting memory clonotypes. Clonal expansion rose on day 6, as shown by reduced sample-corrected Shannon diversity of circulating gluten-specific T cells. Across the 7 patients, 12-44% of single-cell TCR-alpha/beta clonotypes seen at the latest time point had also been present at baseline, compared with about 52-55% in the bulk data.

This clonotype originated in a female donor with celiac disease. Source: gluten-specific CD4+ T cells sorted from blood using tetramers, taken at baseline or on day 6, 14 or 28 of gluten challenge (not recorded which). The chain links TRBV20-1 with TRBJ1-5, and the D gene may be TRBD1, 5 bases matching. This receptor carries the CDR3 CSASPPGSNQPQHF. DNA sequence: TGCAGTGCCTCCCCCCCAGGGTCCAATCAGCCCCAGCATTTT.